The clone carrying this TCR beta chain was picked up many times. Its antigen is still unknown. CDR3 length: 14 amino acids. The ends lost 3 bases at V and 5 bases at J; junction bases unmatched: 4. The data are from a study of CD8 T cells in ankylosing spondylitis. Study-wide results and limits: CD8+ cells made up the disease-linked clones, which were relatively rare in peripheral blood.

It was by quantitative 5'-RACE with molecular barcodes that TCR beta libraries were made. TCRdb re-derived calls from the 5' RACE reads in MiXCR, one entry per CDR3 protein. The data hold some 52,000 distinct CDR3 sequences, with 6% to 7.5% observed a single time. The chain is built from TRBV12-3 or TRBV12-4 and TRBJ2-1; 7 bases fit TRBD1. The source of this sequence is a female donor with ankylosing spondylitis or in good health (not recorded which). The specimen sequenced was blood, either unsorted or a sorted T cell fraction (not recorded which). In DNA form, the CDR3 reads TGTGCCAGCAGTTTTCGACAGGGAAACAATGAGCAGTTCTTC. Translating it yields CASSFRQGNNEQFF.